The 16 T cell receptor beta chains reported below all come from one sample, sequenced in a study of cytomegalovirus exposure and HLA in healthy donors. Only in-frame clones appear in the TCRdb table, and some are missing; sequencing was by immunoSEQ multiplex PCR. Of 300,000 to 400,000 clones in the sample, roughly 90% are singletons; the top ten hold roughly 0.82%. Sample: PBMCs. These receptors came from a woman aged 18-30 years in good health and CMV-seronegative.

J is TRBJ2-1 and V is TRBV14; 8 bases match TRBD1. From germline, CDR1 is SGHDN and CDR2 FVKESK. The CDR3 runs 16 residues. The J segment lost 4 bases and the V segment lost 3 bases, leaving 8 bases of the junction unmatched. This CDR3 is CASSHRQGSLYNEQFF. DNA of the CDR3: TGTGCCAGCAGCCACCGACAGGGGTCTCTATACAATGAGCAGTTCTTC.

The chain has TRBV6-1 and TRBJ2-5; 12 bases map to TRBD2. With V trimmed by 4 bases and J by 8 bases, 8 bases remained unmatched. CDR3 length: 15 residues. Germline V gives CDR1 MNHNS, CDR2 SASEGT. The CDR3 here is CASSGLAGEGLTQYF. DNA for the CDR3: TGTGCCAGCAGTGGACTAGCGGGGGAAGGTCTTACCCAGTACTTC.

The genes are TRBV18 and TRBJ1-2; 9 bases line up with TRBD1. The J segment lost 5 bases and the V segment lost 3 bases, leaving 4 bases of the junction unmatched. The germline V gene has CDR1 KGHSH and CDR2 LQKENI. The CDR3 has 14 amino acids. This CDR3 reads CASSPTGGDYGYTF. The CDR3, as DNA: TGTGCCAGCTCACCCACAGGGGGCGATTATGGCTACACCTTC.

This clone was detected a few times. An end of the junction does not agree with germline; a read error may underlie this. The rearrangement joins TRBV6-1 to TRBJ2-7, with no clear D. The V gene's germline CDR1 is MNHNS and CDR2 SASEGT. CDR3 length: 13 amino acids. The CDR3 DNA sequence: TGTGCCAGCAGCGAAGGGCCCCTCGATGAGCAGTACTTC. Encoded protein: CASSEGPLDEQYF.

This clone was detected a few times. The chain carries TRBV25-1 and TRBJ2-7; TRBD1 aligns across 9 bases. Germline V lookup: CDR1 MGHDK, CDR2 SYGVNS. V lost 8 bases, J lost 4 bases, and 9 bases stayed unmatched. The CDR3 is 14 amino acids. The DNA for the CDR3 is TGTGCCAGCCGATCGCGGGACAGGGATTACGAGCAGTACTTC. Amino acids: CASRSRDRDYEQYF.

The chain is built from TRBV30 and TRBJ2-1, with 10 bases fitting TRBD2. J was trimmed by 8 bases and V by 3 bases; bases with no gene match: 22. This CDR3 has 19 residues. The V gene's germline CDR1 is GTSNPN and CDR2 SVGIG (reference sequence). The CDR3, as DNA: TGTGCCTGGAGAACCCTTGGCTCTCCGATATTAGCGGGAGGTCATGAGCAGTTCTTC. Its protein product is CAWRTLGSPILAGGHEQFF.

The rearrangement links TRBV30 to TRBJ2-2, with TRBD1 matching over 8 bases. V lost 3 bases to trimming and J lost 4 bases; unmatched junction nucleotides: 10. The CDR3 is 16 residues long. Germline V gene data show CDR1 as GTSNPN and CDR2 as SVGIG (reference sequence). As DNA, the CDR3 is TGTGCCTGGAGCAACCCAGGGGGCTCATTCACCGGGGAGCTGTTTTTT. Translated, it gives CAWSNPGGSFTGELFF.

The J gene is TRBJ2-3, the V gene TRBV29-1; D gene unclear. The CDR3 runs 14 residues. The V gene's germline CDR1 is SQVTM and CDR2 ANQGSEA. V lost 6 bases to trimming and J lost 1 base, with 14 bases between them. The DNA for the CDR3 is TGCAGCGTGCTTACAGATACCCGCACAGATACGCAGTATTTT. Translating gives CSVLTDTRTDTQYF.

The J gene is TRBJ1-2, the V gene TRBV27; the D gene is possibly TRBD1 (6 bases). Per germline, CDR1 MNHEY and CDR2 SMNVEV (reference sequence). The CDR3 length is 13 residues. V dropped 6 bases and J dropped 2 bases, with 10 bases sitting between them. CDR3 in DNA: TGTGCCAGCAGGCAGGGGAAGAACTATGGCTACACCTTC. This codes for CASRQGKNYGYTF.

The DNA of the CDR3 is TGTGCCAGCAGCCGTCAGACTAGCGGGAGGGAAAATGAGCAGTTCTTC. Amino acids: CASSRQTSGRENEQFF. The chain carries TRBV7-8 and TRBJ2-1; 14 nucleotides align to TRBD2. The CDR3 contains 16 residues. From germline, CDR1 is SGHVS and CDR2 FQNEAQ. With 5 bases clipped from V and 7 bases from J, the junction kept 7 bases outside the gene matches.

The rearrangement joins TRBV10-2 to TRBJ2-1; the D is unclear. Germline V gene sequence: CDR1 WSHSY, CDR2 SAAADI. V lost 6 bases to trimming and J lost 7 bases, with 13 bases between them. This CDR3 has 13 amino acids. Here the CDR3 reads CASSQIPGNEQFF. CDR3 bases: TGCGCCAGCAGCCAGATCCCCGGGAATGAGCAGTTCTTC.

The rearrangement links TRBV7-9 to TRBJ1-3; tentatively, D is TRBD1 (6 bases). V was pared by 5 bases and J by 4 bases, with 21 bases between. Germline loops: CDR1 SEHNR, CDR2 FQNEAQ (reference sequence). CDR3 length equals 17 residues. The CDR3 DNA reads TGTGCCAGCAGCGAGGGGCGACAGGCGCCGACGGGAAACACCATATATTTT. Translating gives CASSEGRQAPTGNTIYF.

This chain uses TRBV9 with TRBJ2-1, with TRBD2 identical over 13 bases. Germline-derived CDR1 and CDR2 are SGDLS and YYNGEE. Trimming at V came to 4 bases and at J to 0 bases, leaving 13 bases not matched to a gene. This CDR3 is built from 20 residues. The CDR3 is CASSYRTSGRVRSSYNEQFF. CDR3 bases: TGTGCCAGCAGCTATAGGACTAGCGGGAGAGTGAGGAGCTCCTACAATGAGCAGTTCTTC.

This rearrangement joins TRBV6-1 to TRBJ2-3; the D gene is possibly TRBD1 (7 bases). The ends were cut back, 8 bases at V and 3 bases at J, with 15 bases in the middle. The CDR3 has 14 amino acids. The V gene's germline CDR1 is MNHNS and CDR2 SASEGT. CDR3 residues: CASRARGATDTQYF. CDR3 DNA: TGTGCCAGCCGGGCCAGGGGGGCAACAGATACGCAGTATTTT.

This sequence joins TRBV5-4 and TRBJ2-4; TRBD2 matches 8 bases. V shed 0 bases, J shed 6 bases, and the junction held 2 bases outside the gene matches. The CDR3 extends over 14 amino acids. The germline V gene has CDR1 SGHNT and CDR2 YYREEE (reference sequence). CDR3 loop: CASSLGLARNIQYF. The CDR3 coding sequence is TGTGCCAGCAGCTTGGGACTAGCGAGAAACATTCAGTACTTC.

This chain joins TRBV30 and TRBJ2-2, with 7 positions matching TRBD1. V shed 4 bases, J shed 6 bases, and the junction held 8 bases outside the gene matches. The length of the CDR3 is 14 residues. Germline CDR1 and CDR2: GTSNPN and SVGIG (reference sequence). The CDR3 DNA reads as TGTGCCTGGACAGGGGGTAATTTAGCCGGGGAGCTGTTTTTT. Translation: CAWTGGNLAGELFF.